This passage covers 13 T cell receptor beta chains from one sample sequenced in a study of blood T cell repertoires in COVID-19. Profiling relied on immunoSEQ multiplex PCR, and the TCRdb table lists in-frame clones only, not all of them. The sample lists about 51,000 clones, 75% to 95% occurring once. The sequenced sample consisted of peripheral blood. These receptors originate from a man in his fifties with acute or convalescent COVID-19.

The rearrangement links TRBV7-2 to TRBJ1-5; unclear D gene. CDR3 length equals 12 residues. Germline assignment: CDR1 SGHTA and CDR2 FQGNSA. Trimming cost V 3 bases and J 8 bases, with 8 bases left between them. In nucleotides, the CDR3 is TGTGCCAGCAGCTTCCCCGGTGAGCCCCAGCATTTT. This encodes CASSFPGEPQHF.

V and J are TRBV19 and TRBJ2-7, with D tentatively TRBD2 (5 bases). CDR3 length equals 14 residues. The V end was cut by 4 bases, the J end by 5 bases, with 15 bases between. In germline, CDR1 is LNHDA, CDR2 SQIVND (reference sequence). Written as DNA, the CDR3 is TGTGCCAGTAGTACTGTTGGGAGCTTAAACGAGCAGTACTTC. Its protein product is CASSTVGSLNEQYF.

The chain uses TRBV18 and TRBJ1-1; D gene ambiguous. From germline, CDR1 is KGHSH and CDR2 LQKENI. The CDR3 contains 13 residues. V was shortened by 0 bases and J by 3 bases, with 5 bases between the two germline ends. CDR3 nucleotides: TGTGCCAGCTCACCACCGGGCGACACTGAAGCTTTCTTT. It yields the protein CASSPPGDTEAFF.

The chain joins TRBV6-1 to TRBJ2-7; the D gene is possibly TRBD1 (6 bases). The CDR3 is made up of 14 amino acids. Germline CDR1 and CDR2: MNHNS and SASEGT. The V end was cut by 2 bases, the J end by 3 bases, with 11 bases between. In DNA, the CDR3 is TGTGCCAGCAGTGAAACGGGGACAATCTACGAGCAGTACTTC. Translation: CASSETGTIYEQYF.

This clone was counted only a few times. The same CDR3 arises from other DNA sequences in this sample as well. The J gene is TRBJ1-5, the V gene TRBV30; D not resolved. Trimming left V 3 bases short and J 0 bases short, with 6 bases between. The CDR3 extends over 13 amino acids. Germline V CDR1 and CDR2: GTSNPN, SVGIG (reference sequence). The CDR3 loop is CAWSRDSNQPQHF. In DNA, the CDR3 is TGTGCCTGGAGCCGAGATAGCAATCAGCCCCAGCATTTT.

The CDR3 DNA follows: TGTGCCAGCAGTCGCCAGACTAGCAGACGCACAGATACGCAGTATTTT. Amino acid sequence: CASSRQTSRRTDTQYF. V and J are TRBV2 and TRBJ2-3, with 7 bases that match TRBD2. Germline CDR1 SNHLY, CDR2 FYNNEI. This CDR3 is built from 16 residues. V lost 5 bases to trimming and J lost 1 base; unmatched junction nucleotides: 9. The complete variable domain, with remaining parts taken from reference TRBV2 and TRBJ2-3, reads EPEVTQTPSHQVTQMGQEVILRCVPISNHLYFYWYRQILGQKVEFLVSFYNNEISEKSEIFDDQFSVERPDGSNFTLKIRSTKLEDSAMYFCASSRQTSRRTDTQYFGPGTRLTVL.

The V and J genes are TRBV18 and TRBJ2-3; TRBD2 aligns across 10 bases. This CDR3 contains 16 residues. Germline CDR1 is KGHSH and CDR2 is LQKENI. The junction had 7 bases not matched to a gene; V was cut back by 6 bases and J by 1 base. Written as DNA, the CDR3 is TGTGCCAGCTCGCTCGAGCGGGGGGGCGGCACAGATACGCAGTATTTT. As protein: CASSLERGGGTDTQYF.

The CDR3 loop reads CASSIGSLQQGRGTEAFF. The CDR3 DNA follows: TGTGCCAGTAGTATAGGATCTTTACAACAGGGTAGAGGCACTGAAGCTTTCTTT. V is TRBV19 and J is TRBJ1-1, with D maybe TRBD1 (6 bases). In germline, CDR1 is LNHDA, CDR2 SQIVND (reference sequence). V shed 1 base and J shed 4 bases, with 22 bases lying between them. This CDR3 has 18 amino acids.

The V and J genes are TRBV19 and TRBJ1-2; 7 bases match TRBD1. Germline V lookup: CDR1 LNHDA, CDR2 SQIVND (reference sequence). There are 14 residues in the CDR3. V was clipped by 9 bases and J by 5 bases; unmatched bases: 12. Written as DNA, the CDR3 is TGTGCCAGCAACCGACAGGGAACGGGGTATGGCTACACCTTC. This encodes CASNRQGTGYGYTF.

The chain has TRBV2 and TRBJ2-1; the match to TRBD1 covers 9 bases. Looked up from germline, CDR1 is SNHLY and CDR2 is FYNNEI. This CDR3 has 15 amino acids. The ends lost 8 bases at V and 2 bases at J; junction bases unmatched: 7. The CDR3 coding sequence is TGTGCCAGCGGGGGACAGGGTGGCCCCTACAATGAGCAGTTCTTC. Translating gives CASGGQGGPYNEQFF.

J is TRBJ2-2 and V is TRBV28; 10 bases agree with TRBD1. The CDR3 runs to 14 residues. From germline, CDR1 is MDHEN and CDR2 SYDVKM. Unmatched junction bases numbered 8, after V lost 8 bases and J lost 8 bases. The CDR3 loop reads CASLRQGAPGELFF. The CDR3 DNA follows: TGTGCCAGCCTTAGACAGGGGGCGCCTGGGGAGCTGTTTTTT.

The chain carries TRBV5-1 and TRBJ1-1; 9 nucleotides align to TRBD1. The CDR3 sequence is 16 residues long. The germline V gene has CDR1 SGHRS and CDR2 YFSETQ. Trimming removed 4 bases from V and 5 bases from J; junction bases left unmatched: 12. CDR3 residues: CASSTAGTGMGTEAFF. In DNA, the CDR3 is TGCGCCAGCAGCACCGCCGGGACAGGGATGGGGACTGAAGCTTTCTTT.

This clone was recorded only once. The gene calls are TRBV4-2 and TRBJ2-3; D perhaps matches TRBD1 (6 bases). Germline V lookup: CDR1 LGHNA, CDR2 YNFKEQ. The length of the CDR3 is 16 residues. V was trimmed by 6 bases and J by 2 bases, leaving 18 bases between them. CDR3 in DNA: TGTGCCAGCAGTTCCGAAGGGGGTAGTTTCACAGATACGCAGTATTTT. It is translated as CASSSEGGSFTDTQYF.